The present T cell receptor beta chain was sequenced within a study of control samples from healthy donors and cancer patients. This clone has a handful of counts. The protocol was immunoSEQ multiplex PCR, while the TCRdb copy is restricted to in-frame clones and leaves out a portion. Of tens of thousands of clones detected, 70% to 90% appear once; the ten largest clones hold 9.5% to 10%. The V end was cut by 7 bases, the J end by 7 bases, with 10 bases between. This CDR3 has 11 amino acids. Material for sequencing was PBMCs. The TCR comes from a woman aged 45-65 years with colorectal cancer. V is TRBV12-3 or TRBV12-4 and J is TRBJ1-2; TRBD1 might be the D (5 bases). The CDR3 reads CASTSTAGYTF. CDR3 in DNA: TGTGCCAGCACGTCGACAGCTGGCTACACCTTC.